This T cell receptor (beta chain) was captured in a study of blood T cells in healthy people across ages. Primers used in a second PCR of about 7 to 12 cycles were a sample-barcoded 5' primer and a J-beta primer mix. Using its own MiXCR run on the 5' RACE reads, TCRdb lists one record per CDR3 protein. Of roughly 1,300,000 distinct CDR3 sequences listed, almost 60% are singletons. There are 16 residues in the CDR3. Deletions cut 6 bases from V and 2 bases from J, with 18 bases between. Germline loops: CDR1 MDHEN, CDR2 SYDVKM. On this clonotype: What it binds is unknown.

Whole-study findings and limits: Any conclusive comparison of naive versus antigen-experienced cells was prevented by using unsorted PBMCs. Per-million-T-cell TCR beta diversity fell roughly linearly with age. A greater number of naive CD4+ cells and higher diversity distinguished long-lived donors from aged donors.

The V and J genes are TRBV28 and TRBJ2-3; D might be TRBD1 or TRBD2, each matching 6 bases. Sequenced material: blood. The clonotype originates from a man aged 18 to 30 in good health. Here the CDR3 DNA reads TGTGCCAGCAGGATCGGGGGCTCTTTGTTCACAGATACGCAGTATTTT. Translating gives CASRIGGSLFTDTQYF.